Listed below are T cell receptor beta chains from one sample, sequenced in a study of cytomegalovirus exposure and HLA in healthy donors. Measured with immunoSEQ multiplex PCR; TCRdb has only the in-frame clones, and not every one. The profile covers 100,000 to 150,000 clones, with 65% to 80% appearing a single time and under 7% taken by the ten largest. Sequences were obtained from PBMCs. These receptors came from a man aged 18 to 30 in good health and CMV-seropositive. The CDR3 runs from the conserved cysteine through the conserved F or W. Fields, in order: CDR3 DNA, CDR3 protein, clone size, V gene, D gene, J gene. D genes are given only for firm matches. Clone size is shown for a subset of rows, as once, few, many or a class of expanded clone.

TGTGCCAGCAGCTTCGGGAGCAATCAGCCCCAGCATTTT,CASSFGSNQPQHF,NA,TRBV13,NA,TRBJ1-5
TGTGCCAGCAGTATACTCCAGGGACTGGGGTATTTCGAGCAGTACTTC,CASSILQGLGYFEQYF,many,TRBV6-6,NA,TRBJ2-7
TGTGCCAGCAGTGGTCTACTCATATCGGGGGAGCAGTACTTC,CASSGLLISGEQYF,NA,TRBV2,NA,TRBJ2-7
TGTGCCAGAAGCCTAGACGGGAGGGGAGGACCTCTCTACAATGAGCAGTTCTTC,CARSLDGRGGPLYNEQFF,NA,TRBV5-3,TRBD2,TRBJ2-1
TGTGCCAGCAACATACAGGGGACCACTGAAGCTTTCTTT,CASNIQGTTEAFF,NA,TRBV6-5,TRBD1,TRBJ1-1
TGTGCCAGCAGCCACCCCCGAGGTGAAAAACTGTTTTTT,CASSHPRGEKLFF,NA,TRBV13,NA,TRBJ1-4
TGCGCCAGCAGCTTGTTAGGGGCAGGGGGCGATAACTATGGCTACACCTTC,CASSLLGAGGDNYGYTF,once,TRBV5-1,TRBD1,TRBJ1-2
TGCGCCAGCAGCTCACAGGGGGCGCGCGGGGCCAACGTCCTGACTTTC,CASSSQGARGANVLTF,NA,TRBV5-1,TRBD1,TRBJ2-6
TGCGCCAGCAGCTTGTACCTAGGAAACACCATATATTTT,CASSLYLGNTIYF,NA,TRBV5-1,NA,TRBJ1-3
TGTGCCAGCAGCGGCCGTCGTGGGGGGAGGAACACTGAAGCTTTCTTT,CASSGRRGGRNTEAFF,NA,TRBV9,NA,TRBJ1-1
TGTGCCAGCAGCTTCTTTTTAGGCGGGAGCACAGATACGCAGTATTTT,CASSFFLGGSTDTQYF,NA,TRBV5-4,NA,TRBJ2-3
TGTGCCAGTAGTATAAGTAAGTTGTCTATTACTGAAGTAATAAATCAGCCCCAGCATTTT,CASSISKLSITEVINQPQHF,few,TRBV19,NA,TRBJ1-5
TGTGCCAGTAGTATAGAGTTATTGGGGACTAGCGGACCCATCTCCTACAATGAGCAGTTCTTC,CASSIELLGTSGPISYNEQFF,NA,TRBV19,TRBD2,TRBJ2-1
TGTGCCAGCAAGCAGGATAATTCACCCCTCCACTTT,CASKQDNSPLHF,NA,TRBV2,NA,TRBJ1-6
TGTGCCAGCAGACAGGGGGCGGTGGATTCACCCCTCCACTTT,CASRQGAVDSPLHF,NA,TRBV27,TRBD1,TRBJ1-6
TGTGCCAGCAGCTTGGGGAACAGGGCCGTTAACTATGGCTACACCTTC,CASSLGNRAVNYGYTF,NA,TRBV7-9,NA,TRBJ1-2
TGTGCCTGGAGTAGGACAGACCCCGCGACAGCTAACTATGGCTACACCTTC,CAWSRTDPATANYGYTF,NA,TRBV30,NA,TRBJ1-2
TGTGCCAGCAGCCCACGGACAGGTCTTAATGAAAAACTGTTTTTT,CASSPRTGLNEKLFF,once,TRBV7-6,TRBD1,TRBJ1-4
TGTGCCAGCAGCATACACCGGGACAGGGACGCTGAAGCTTTCTTT,CASSIHRDRDAEAFF,NA,TRBV7-9,TRBD1,TRBJ1-1
TGTGCCTGGAGCTCGGGGACAGGGTCTTTTAACAGCTATGGCTACACCTTC,CAWSSGTGSFNSYGYTF,NA,TRBV30,TRBD1,TRBJ1-2
TGTGCCAGTAGTCCCCGGAGGGACACTGAAGCTTTCTTT,CASSPRRDTEAFF,NA,TRBV19,NA,TRBJ1-1
TGCGCCAGCAGTCAGACACTGGAAAACTATGGCTACACCTTC,CASSQTLENYGYTF,NA,TRBV5-1,NA,TRBJ1-2
TGTGCCAGCAGCCCCGGACAGGGTCGCCCCTTGAACACTGAAGCTTTCTTT,CASSPGQGRPLNTEAFF,once,TRBV11-3,TRBD1,TRBJ1-1
TGTGCCAGCAGCCCCCCAGAGAACACCGGGGAGCTGTTTTTT,CASSPPENTGELFF,NA,TRBV7-8,NA,TRBJ2-2
TGTGCCATCAGTGAGTCCAGCTCTGGAAACACCATATATTTT,CAISESSSGNTIYF,NA,TRBV10-3,NA,TRBJ1-3
TGTGCCAGCAGCGAGACAGGGGCCAGCACTGAAGCTTTCTTT,CASSETGASTEAFF,few,TRBV7-9,TRBD1,TRBJ1-1
TGCGCCAGCAGCCTAGGACTAGCCGCCTACGAGCAGTACTTC,CASSLGLAAYEQYF,NA,TRBV4-1,TRBD2,TRBJ2-7
TGTGCCAGTAGACAGGTAGGGGTTTACGAGCAGTACTTC,CASRQVGVYEQYF,NA,TRBV28,NA,TRBJ2-7
TGTGCCAGCAGTACAATATCCTCTGGAAACACCATATATTTT,CASSTISSGNTIYF,few,TRBV28,NA,TRBJ1-3
TGTGCCAGCAGCTTGGGGCAGGATTTGATCTCACCCCTCCACTTT,CASSLGQDLISPLHF,NA,TRBV5-4,NA,TRBJ1-6
TGTGCCAGCAGTTTTGGGAGGGAACCTGTAGGTTCCGGGGAGCTGTTTTTT,CASSFGREPVGSGELFF,NA,TRBV11-1,TRBD2,TRBJ2-2
TGCAGCGTTGAAGGGGCTAGCGGGAGTGTGTATGAGCAGTTCTTC,CSVEGASGSVYEQFF,NA,TRBV29-1,TRBD2,TRBJ2-1
TGCGCCAGCAGTCAACCCCCAGAGTGGAGCGTCAATGAGCAGTTCTTC,CASSQPPEWSVNEQFF,NA,TRBV23-1,NA,TRBJ2-1
TGTGCCAGCAGTTTGCGGGGTCCGGAGACCCAGTACTTC,CASSLRGPETQYF,NA,TRBV6-6,NA,TRBJ2-5
TGTGCCAGCAGTTACTCCCGGGGACAGCCCCAGCATTTT,CASSYSRGQPQHF,NA,TRBV6-5,NA,TRBJ1-5
TGCGCCAGCAGCTTGGGGGGGGACGGTACTGAAGCTTTCTTT,CASSLGGDGTEAFF,NA,TRBV5-1,NA,TRBJ1-1
TGTGCCAGCAGCCAAGAGTACGGGGACAATCAGCCCCAGCATTTT,CASSQEYGDNQPQHF,few,TRBV7-6,NA,TRBJ1-5
TGTGCCAGCAGCTTGGGGACAGGGGAGAAACTGTTTTTT,CASSLGTGEKLFF,NA,TRBV7-9,TRBD1,TRBJ1-4
TGTGCCAGCACGGCAGGGGAAGGGGATAATGAAAAACTGTTTTTT,CASTAGEGDNEKLFF,few,TRBV6-5,NA,TRBJ1-4
TGTGCCAGCAGCGTGAACCCGGGACAGGGGTTACGCGAGCAGTACTTC,CASSVNPGQGLREQYF,NA,TRBV9,TRBD1,TRBJ2-7
TGCAGCGCCAAACGACAGGAGAATGAAAAACTGTTTTTT,CSAKRQENEKLFF,NA,TRBV29-1,NA,TRBJ1-4
TGTGCCAGCAGTGAGGACTCCAGGGAGACCCAGTACTTC,CASSEDSRETQYF,NA,TRBV2,NA,TRBJ2-5
TGTGCCAGCAGTCAGGGCCTTGGGACAGGCTCGCAGCCCCAGCATTTT,CASSQGLGTGSQPQHF,NA,TRBV2,TRBD1,TRBJ1-5
TGTGCCAGCAGTATGTTGGAGATCCTTGGAAACACCATATATTTT,CASSMLEILGNTIYF,few,TRBV6-1,NA,TRBJ1-3
TGTGCCAGCAGTTACGGCGGGTCTAGGAACACTGAAGCTTTCTTT,CASSYGGSRNTEAFF,few,TRBV6-5,NA,TRBJ1-1
TGTGCCAGCAGCTCTGGACAGGGGCGGTTGAACACTGAAGCTTTCTTT,CASSSGQGRLNTEAFF,NA,TRBV5-4,TRBD1,TRBJ1-1
TGTGCCAGCAGCCGACTTGGGACAGAGCAAGAGACCCAGTACTTC,CASSRLGTEQETQYF,NA,TRBV6-5,TRBD1,TRBJ2-5
TGTGCCAGCAGCTTGCTAGCTTTGCTGTACTTC,CASSLLALLYF,NA,TRBV7-9,NA,TRBJ2-7
TGTGCCAGCAGTTCGATGGGCAGGGGGCTCGCAGATACGCAGTATTTT,CASSSMGRGLADTQYF,once,TRBV27,TRBD1,TRBJ2-3
TGCGCCAGCAGTGAGCGGGACTACGAGCAGTACTTC,CASSERDYEQYF,NA,TRBV10-2,NA,TRBJ2-7
TGTGCTAGCAGCTTAGCTAGCGACAGGGGAGAGCAGTTCTTC,CASSLASDRGEQFF,NA,TRBV7-7,TRBD1,TRBJ2-1
TGTGCCAGCAGCTTAGAAGGACTTAGCAATCAGCCCCAGCATTTT,CASSLEGLSNQPQHF,NA,TRBV11-1,NA,TRBJ1-5
TGTGCCAGCACCTTATCGGGGGGGCCCGGCATTCAGTACTTC,CASTLSGGPGIQYF,NA,TRBV28,TRBD2,TRBJ2-4
TGTGCCAGTAGTAATGGCAGGGGGCGATACAATGAGCAGTTCTTC,CASSNGRGRYNEQFF,NA,TRBV19,TRBD1,TRBJ2-1
TGTGCCAGCAGCTTGGACAGGGCTAATTCACCCCTCCACTTT,CASSLDRANSPLHF,NA,TRBV5-6,NA,TRBJ1-6
TGTGCCAGTAAGAGGGACACAGGGATCTCCTACGAGCAGTACTTC,CASKRDTGISYEQYF,NA,TRBV2,NA,TRBJ2-7
TGTGCCAGCACCTGGGACAGGGGGCAGACAGATACGCAGTATTTT,CASTWDRGQTDTQYF,NA,TRBV5-6,TRBD1,TRBJ2-3
TGTGCCAGCAGTCTGGGACAGCGAGTCTATGGCTACACCTTC,CASSLGQRVYGYTF,NA,TRBV28,TRBD1,TRBJ1-2
TGTGCCTGGACCAAACAGGGGCAAGGGGCCCAGTACTTC,CAWTKQGQGAQYF,few,TRBV30,TRBD1,TRBJ2-5
TGTGCCTGGAGTGTATATGGAGGGGAGGGGATAGAGACCCAGTACTTC,CAWSVYGGEGIETQYF,NA,TRBV30,TRBD2,TRBJ2-5